The source of this T cell receptor beta chain is a study of blood T cells in healthy people across ages. As to this clonotype: The antigen is unknown.

Together with a sample-barcoded 5' primer, a J-beta primer mix was included in a second PCR lasting about 7 to 11 cycles. Every molecule of cDNA carried a tag from a template-switch adaptor with 12 random nucleotides. TCRdb reprocessed the 5' RACE reads with MiXCR, giving one entry per CDR3 protein. The sample consists of around 320,000 distinct CDR3 sequences, roughly a quarter of them appearing once. Each sample gave at least 6.5 million isolated PBMCs. The CDR3 is made up of 14 amino acids. V was cut by 3 bases and J by 2 bases, with 10 bases left in between. Overall study findings and caveats: Observed TCR beta diversity showed a strong correlation with the percentage of naive T cells as measured by flow cytometry. Per-million-T-cell TCR beta diversity fell roughly linearly with age.

V is TRBV12-3 or TRBV12-4 and J is TRBJ1-2; weak D call: TRBD1 (5 bases). The source material was blood. The TCR was taken from a woman between 65 and 79 years old in good health. The CDR3 coding sequence is TGTGCCAGCAGTTTCGGGGACGTAAACTATGGCTACACCTTC. It specifies CASSFGDVNYGYTF.